The rows below give T cell receptor beta chains drawn from one sample of a study of blood T cell repertoires in COVID-19. Clones were read by immunoSEQ multiplex PCR, and TCRdb kept only the in-frame ones, dropping some. The data contain approximately 37,000 clones, 80% to 90% of them seen just once; the ten biggest clones take up over 9.5%. The sequenced sample was peripheral blood. These receptors came from a man older than 75 with active COVID-19. The CDR3 runs from the conserved cysteine through the conserved F or W. Fields, in order: CDR3 protein, CDR3 DNA, J gene, V gene, clone size, D gene. A D gene is named only where the DNA matches it firmly. Only some rows state a clone size, as once, few, many or a class for expanded clones.

CDR3 protein: CASSLRTDRNEQFF
CDR3 DNA: TGTGCCAGCAGCCTGAGGACAGACCGCAATGAGCAGTTCTTC
J gene: TRBJ2-1
V gene: TRBV7-9
clone size: -
D gene: -

CDR3 protein: CASSQAGGSGNTIYF
CDR3 DNA: TGCGCCAGCAGCCAAGCGGGGGGCTCTGGAAACACCATATATTTT
J gene: TRBJ1-3
V gene: TRBV4-3
clone size: -
D gene: -

CDR3 protein: CATSRDDSGVYEQYF
CDR3 DNA: TGTGCCACCAGCAGAGATGATTCGGGGGTGTACGAGCAGTACTTC
J gene: TRBJ2-7
V gene: TRBV15
clone size: -
D gene: -

CDR3 protein: CATSRPEQYGYTF
CDR3 DNA: TGTGCCACCAGCAGACCGGAGCAATATGGCTACACCTTC
J gene: TRBJ1-2
V gene: TRBV15
clone size: -
D gene: -

CDR3 protein: CASRMVLANQPQHF
CDR3 DNA: TGTGCCAGCAGGATGGTGTTAGCTAATCAGCCCCAGCATTTT
J gene: TRBJ1-5
V gene: TRBV28
clone size: -
D gene: -

CDR3 protein: CASSQDLTGSFYNSPLHF
CDR3 DNA: TGCGCCAGCAGCCAAGATCTGACCGGGTCGTTTTATAATTCACCCCTCCACTTT
J gene: TRBJ1-6
V gene: TRBV4-3
clone size: -
D gene: -

CDR3 protein: CASSLLAGAGQYF
CDR3 DNA: TGTGCCAGCAGCCTGCTAGCGGGAGCGGGGCAGTACTTC
J gene: TRBJ2-7
V gene: TRBV3-1/TRBV3-2
clone size: -
D gene: TRBD2

CDR3 protein: CASSAGTGGRYF
CDR3 DNA: TGTGCCAGCAGTGCCGGGACAGGGGGTCGGTACTTC
J gene: TRBJ2-4
V gene: TRBV6-2/TRBV6-3
clone size: -
D gene: TRBD1

CDR3 protein: CASRPWTGGHEKLFF
CDR3 DNA: TGTGCCAGCAGGCCATGGACAGGAGGTCATGAAAAACTGTTTTTT
J gene: TRBJ1-4
V gene: TRBV28
clone size: -
D gene: TRBD1

CDR3 protein: CASTSRDSQTSYEQYF
CDR3 DNA: TGTGCCAGCACCTCTCGGGACAGCCAAACTTCTTACGAGCAGTACTTC
J gene: TRBJ2-7
V gene: TRBV21-1
clone size: -
D gene: -

CDR3 protein: CASSLQSMNTEAFF
CDR3 DNA: TGTGCCAGCTCACTCCAGTCCATGAACACTGAAGCTTTCTTT
J gene: TRBJ1-1
V gene: TRBV18
clone size: once
D gene: -

CDR3 protein: CASSPDTGELFF
CDR3 DNA: TGTGCCAGCTCACCCGACACCGGGGAGCTGTTTTTT
J gene: TRBJ2-2
V gene: TRBV18
clone size: -
D gene: -

CDR3 protein: CSASARTSRFNEQFF
CDR3 DNA: TGCAGTGCTAGTGCCCGGACTAGCCGGTTCAATGAGCAGTTCTTC
J gene: TRBJ2-1
V gene: TRBV20-1
clone size: -
D gene: TRBD2

CDR3 protein: CSALGGETQYF
CDR3 DNA: TGCAGCGCCTTGGGAGGAGAGACCCAGTACTTC
J gene: TRBJ2-5
V gene: TRBV29-1
clone size: -
D gene: -

CDR3 protein: CASSEAGPNEKLFF
CDR3 DNA: TGTGCCAGCAGTGAGGCGGGACCTAATGAAAAACTGTTTTTT
J gene: TRBJ1-4
V gene: TRBV25-1
clone size: -
D gene: -

CDR3 protein: CASSRQGESYEQYF
CDR3 DNA: TGTGCCAGCAGCCGACAGGGGGAGTCCTACGAGCAGTACTTC
J gene: TRBJ2-7
V gene: TRBV5-4
clone size: -
D gene: TRBD1

CDR3 protein: CASSLFGSGTSGFSYNEQFF
CDR3 DNA: -
J gene: TRBJ2-1
V gene: TRBV27
clone size: -
D gene: -

CDR3 protein: CAWSVEHSNSPLHF
CDR3 DNA: TGTGCCTGGAGTGTAGAACACAGTAATTCACCCCTCCACTTT
J gene: TRBJ1-6
V gene: TRBV30
clone size: -
D gene: -

CDR3 protein: CASSGTEVYEQYF
CDR3 DNA: TGTGCCAGCAGCGGGACAGAAGTCTACGAGCAGTACTTC
J gene: TRBJ2-7
V gene: TRBV28
clone size: few
D gene: TRBD1

CDR3 protein: CASSQGTGNTIYF
CDR3 DNA: TGTGCCAGTTCACAGGGGACGGGAAACACCATATATTTT
J gene: TRBJ1-3
V gene: TRBV19
clone size: -
D gene: TRBD1

CDR3 protein: CASSLGKQGAAKLFF
CDR3 DNA: TGCGCCAGCAGCCTCGGAAAACAGGGGGCCGCAAAACTGTTTTTT
J gene: TRBJ1-4
V gene: TRBV4-3
clone size: -
D gene: TRBD1

CDR3 protein: CASSPSGQGETQYF
CDR3 DNA: TGCGCCAGCAGCCCGTCCGGACAGGGCGAGACCCAGTACTTC
J gene: TRBJ2-5
V gene: TRBV5-1
clone size: few
D gene: TRBD1

CDR3 protein: CASSGGTSSETQYF
CDR3 DNA: TGTGCCAGCAGCGGGGGGACTAGCTCGGAGACCCAGTACTTC
J gene: TRBJ2-5
V gene: TRBV2
clone size: once
D gene: TRBD2

CDR3 protein: CASSPSGTAFSTDTQYF
CDR3 DNA: TGTGCCAGCAGTCCATCCGGGACAGCCTTTAGCACAGATACGCAGTATTTT
J gene: TRBJ2-3
V gene: TRBV21-1
clone size: -
D gene: -

CDR3 protein: CASSSSGTYEFDEQFF
CDR3 DNA: TGTGCCAGCAGTTCCTCCGGGACATACGAATTTGATGAGCAGTTCTTC
J gene: TRBJ2-1
V gene: TRBV27
clone size: few
D gene: -

CDR3 protein: CASSPGTPAGELFF
CDR3 DNA: TGTGCCAGCTCACCCGGGACTCCGGCCGGGGAGCTGTTTTTT
J gene: TRBJ2-2
V gene: TRBV18
clone size: -
D gene: -